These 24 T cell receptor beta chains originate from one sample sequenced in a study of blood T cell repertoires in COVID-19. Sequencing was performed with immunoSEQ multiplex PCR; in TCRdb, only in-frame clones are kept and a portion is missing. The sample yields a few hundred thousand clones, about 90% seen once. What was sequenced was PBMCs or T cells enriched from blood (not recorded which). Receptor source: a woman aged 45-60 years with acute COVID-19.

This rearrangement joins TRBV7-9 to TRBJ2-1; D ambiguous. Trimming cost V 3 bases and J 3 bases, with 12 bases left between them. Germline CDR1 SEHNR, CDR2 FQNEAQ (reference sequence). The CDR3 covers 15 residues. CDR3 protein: CASSLRLTNYNEQFF. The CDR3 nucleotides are TGTGCCAGCAGCTTGAGACTCACCAACTACAATGAGCAGTTCTTC.

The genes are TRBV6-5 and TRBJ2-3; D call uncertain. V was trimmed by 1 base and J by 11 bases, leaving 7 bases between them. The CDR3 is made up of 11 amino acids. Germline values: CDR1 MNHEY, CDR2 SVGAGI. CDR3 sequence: CASSYFQMQYF. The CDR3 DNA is TGTGCCAGCAGTTACTTCCAAATGCAGTATTTT.

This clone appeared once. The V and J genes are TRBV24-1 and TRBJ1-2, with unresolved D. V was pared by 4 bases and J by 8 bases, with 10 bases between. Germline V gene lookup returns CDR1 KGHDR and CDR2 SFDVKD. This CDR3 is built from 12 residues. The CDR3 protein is CATSDPARGYTF. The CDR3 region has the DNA TGTGCCACCAGTGACCCGGCGAGGGGCTACACCTTC.

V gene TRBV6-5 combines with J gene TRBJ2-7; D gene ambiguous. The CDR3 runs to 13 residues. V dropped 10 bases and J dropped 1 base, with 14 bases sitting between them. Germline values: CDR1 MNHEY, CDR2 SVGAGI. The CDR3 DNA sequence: TGTGCCACTACAAGGCCGAGGTCCTACGAGCAGTACTTC. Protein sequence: CATTRPRSYEQYF.

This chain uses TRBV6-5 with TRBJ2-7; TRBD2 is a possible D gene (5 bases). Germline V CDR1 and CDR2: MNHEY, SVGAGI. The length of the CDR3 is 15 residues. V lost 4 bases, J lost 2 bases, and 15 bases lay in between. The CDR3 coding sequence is TGTGCCAGCAGTTCTCTAAAGGGAGAGGCCTACGAGCAGTACTTC. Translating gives CASSSLKGEAYEQYF.

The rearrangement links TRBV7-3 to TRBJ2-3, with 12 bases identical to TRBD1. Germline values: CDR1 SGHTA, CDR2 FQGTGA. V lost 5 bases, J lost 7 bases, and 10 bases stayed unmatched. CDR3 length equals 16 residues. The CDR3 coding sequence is TGTGCCAGCAGCACGACGGGACAGGGGGCGCGAAATACGCAGTATTTT. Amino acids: CASSTTGQGARNTQYF.

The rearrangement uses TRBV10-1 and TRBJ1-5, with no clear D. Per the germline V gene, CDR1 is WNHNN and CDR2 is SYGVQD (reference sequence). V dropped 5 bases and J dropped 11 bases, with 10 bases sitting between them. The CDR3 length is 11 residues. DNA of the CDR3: TGCGCCAGCAGTAACCCGCCGGCCCAGCATTTT. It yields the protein CASSNPPAQHF.

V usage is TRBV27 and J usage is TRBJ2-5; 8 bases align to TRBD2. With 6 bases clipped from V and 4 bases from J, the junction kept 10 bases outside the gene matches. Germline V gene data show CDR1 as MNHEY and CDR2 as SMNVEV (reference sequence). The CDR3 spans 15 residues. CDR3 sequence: CASSRAGVRLETQYF. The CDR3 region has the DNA TGTGCCAGCAGCCGAGCGGGAGTCAGGTTAGAGACCCAGTACTTC.

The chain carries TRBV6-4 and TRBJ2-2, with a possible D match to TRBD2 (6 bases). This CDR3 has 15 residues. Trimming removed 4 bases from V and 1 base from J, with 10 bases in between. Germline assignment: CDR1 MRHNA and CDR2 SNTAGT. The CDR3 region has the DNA TGTGCCAGCAGTGCGGAGGGAGGGAACACCGGGGAGCTGTTTTTT. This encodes CASSAEGGNTGELFF.

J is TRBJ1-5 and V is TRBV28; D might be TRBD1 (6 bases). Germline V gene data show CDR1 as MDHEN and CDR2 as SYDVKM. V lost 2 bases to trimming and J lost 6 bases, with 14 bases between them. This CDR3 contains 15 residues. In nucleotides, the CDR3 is TGTGCCAGCAGTTTAGTTATCAGGGGAGTTCAGCCCCAGCATTTT. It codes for CASSLVIRGVQPQHF.

The CDR3 DNA follows: TGTGCCAGCAGCTTGGCCTCAGGGGGGGGAAACACCATATATTTT. It specifies CASSLASGGGNTIYF. The chain couples TRBV5-4 to TRBJ1-3, with TRBD1 identical over 7 bases. There are 15 residues in the CDR3. J was trimmed by 4 bases and V by 0 bases; bases with no gene match: 4. Germline CDR1 reads SGHNT; CDR2 reads YYREEE (reference sequence).

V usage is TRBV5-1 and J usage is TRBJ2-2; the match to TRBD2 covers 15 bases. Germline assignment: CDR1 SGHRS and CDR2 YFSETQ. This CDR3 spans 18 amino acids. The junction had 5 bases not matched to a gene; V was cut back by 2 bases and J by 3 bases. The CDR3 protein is CASSFGLAGGPDTGELFF. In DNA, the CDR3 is TGCGCCAGCAGCTTTGGACTAGCGGGAGGGCCGGACACCGGGGAGCTGTTTTTT.

In DNA, the CDR3 is TGTGCCAGTAGGGGTCAGGGTTGGCAAAAACTGTTTTTT. Translation gives CASRGQGWQKLFF. V and J are TRBV6-5 and TRBJ1-4, with D possibly being TRBD1 (5 bases). CDR3 size: 13 residues. Looked up from germline, CDR1 is MNHEY and CDR2 is SVGAGI. V shed 9 bases and J shed 9 bases, with 17 bases lying between them.

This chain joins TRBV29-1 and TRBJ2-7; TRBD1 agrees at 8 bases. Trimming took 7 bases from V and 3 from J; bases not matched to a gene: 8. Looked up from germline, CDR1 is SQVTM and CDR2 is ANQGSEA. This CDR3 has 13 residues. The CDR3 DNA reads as TGCAGCGACGGGGACAGGCCCTACTACGAGCAGTACTTC. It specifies CSDGDRPYYEQYF.

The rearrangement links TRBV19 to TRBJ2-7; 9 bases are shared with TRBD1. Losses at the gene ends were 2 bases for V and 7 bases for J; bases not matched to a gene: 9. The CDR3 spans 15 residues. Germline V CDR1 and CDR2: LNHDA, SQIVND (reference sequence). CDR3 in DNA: TGTGCCAGTAGTATACCCGGGACAGGGTCGTCGGAGCAGTACTTC. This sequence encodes CASSIPGTGSSEQYF. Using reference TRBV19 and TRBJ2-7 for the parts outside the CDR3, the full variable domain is DGGITQSPKYLFRKEGQNVTLSCEQNLNHDAMYWYRQDPGQGLRLIYYSQIVNDFQKGDIAEGYSVSREKKESFPLTVTSAQKNPTAFYLCASSIPGTGSSEQYFGPGTRLTVT.

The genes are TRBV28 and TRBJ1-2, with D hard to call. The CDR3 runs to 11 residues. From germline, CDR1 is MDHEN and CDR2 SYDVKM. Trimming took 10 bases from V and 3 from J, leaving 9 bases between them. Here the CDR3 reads CATRRDYGYTF. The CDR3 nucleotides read TGTGCCACCCGGAGGGACTATGGCTACACCTTC.

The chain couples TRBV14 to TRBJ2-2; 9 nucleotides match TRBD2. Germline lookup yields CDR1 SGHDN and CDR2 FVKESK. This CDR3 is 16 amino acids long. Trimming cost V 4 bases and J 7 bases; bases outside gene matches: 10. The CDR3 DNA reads TGTGCCAGCAGCCCCTTAGCGGGAGCGATACGCGGGGAGCTGTTTTTT. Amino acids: CASSPLAGAIRGELFF.

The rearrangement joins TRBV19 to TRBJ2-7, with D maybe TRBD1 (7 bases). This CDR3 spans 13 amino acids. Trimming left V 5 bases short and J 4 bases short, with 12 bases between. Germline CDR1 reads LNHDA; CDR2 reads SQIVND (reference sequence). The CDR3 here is CASSGGTEYEQYF. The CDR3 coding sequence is TGTGCCAGTAGTGGCGGGACAGAATACGAGCAGTACTTC.

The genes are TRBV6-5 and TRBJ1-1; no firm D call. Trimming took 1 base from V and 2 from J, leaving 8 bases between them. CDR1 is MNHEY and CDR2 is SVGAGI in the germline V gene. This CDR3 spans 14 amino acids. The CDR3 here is CASSYFGRNTEAFF. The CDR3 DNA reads TGTGCCAGCAGTTACTTCGGGAGAAACACTGAAGCTTTCTTT.

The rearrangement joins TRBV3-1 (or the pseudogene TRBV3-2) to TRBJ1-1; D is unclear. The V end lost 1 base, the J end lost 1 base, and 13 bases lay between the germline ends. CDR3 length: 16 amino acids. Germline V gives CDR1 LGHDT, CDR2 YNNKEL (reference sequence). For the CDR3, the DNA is TGTGCCAGCAGCCAAGGAATGGGCCCGCCGAACACTGAAGCTTTCTTT. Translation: CASSQGMGPPNTEAFF.

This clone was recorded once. The CDR3 loop reads CASSSPGTGTKNIQYF. The CDR3, as DNA: TGTGCCAGCAGTTCCCCCGGGACAGGGACCAAAAACATTCAGTACTTC. This rearrangement joins TRBV28 to TRBJ2-4; the match to TRBD1 covers 9 bases. Germline CDR1 is MDHEN and CDR2 is SYDVKM. Unmatched junction bases numbered 6, after V lost 4 bases and J lost 2 bases. The CDR3 has 16 amino acids.

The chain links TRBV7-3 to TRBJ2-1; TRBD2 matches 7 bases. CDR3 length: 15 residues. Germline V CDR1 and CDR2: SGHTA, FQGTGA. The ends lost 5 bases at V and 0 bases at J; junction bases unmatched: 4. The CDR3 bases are TGTGCCAGCAGCCGTCTAGCGGCCTCCTACAATGAGCAGTTCTTC. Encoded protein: CASSRLAASYNEQFF.

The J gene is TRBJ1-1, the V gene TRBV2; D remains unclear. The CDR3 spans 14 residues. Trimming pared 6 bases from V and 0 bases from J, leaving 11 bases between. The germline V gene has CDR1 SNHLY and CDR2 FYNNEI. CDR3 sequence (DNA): TGTGCCAGCAGGAGAGGGTGGATGAACACTGAAGCTTTCTTT. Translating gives CASRRGWMNTEAFF.

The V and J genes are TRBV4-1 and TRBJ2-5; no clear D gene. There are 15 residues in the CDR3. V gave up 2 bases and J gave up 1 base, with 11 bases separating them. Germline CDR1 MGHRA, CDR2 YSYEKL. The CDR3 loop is CASSQPTRIQETQYF. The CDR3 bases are TGCGCCAGCAGCCAACCAACCAGAATCCAAGAGACCCAGTACTTC.